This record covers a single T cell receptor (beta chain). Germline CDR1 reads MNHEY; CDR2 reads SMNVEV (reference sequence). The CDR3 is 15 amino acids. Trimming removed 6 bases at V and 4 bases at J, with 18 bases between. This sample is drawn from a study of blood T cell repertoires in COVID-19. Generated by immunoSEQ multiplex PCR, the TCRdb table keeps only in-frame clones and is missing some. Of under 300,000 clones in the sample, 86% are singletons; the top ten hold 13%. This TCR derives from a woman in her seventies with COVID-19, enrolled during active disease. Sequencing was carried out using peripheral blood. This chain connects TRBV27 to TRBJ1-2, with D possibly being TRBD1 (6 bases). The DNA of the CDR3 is TGTGCCAGCAGACCATCGGGGGGGCTCGGCTATGGCTACACCTTC. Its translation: CASRPSGGLGYGYTF.